Listed below are T cell receptor beta chains from one sample, sequenced in a study of cytomegalovirus exposure and HLA in healthy donors. The table came from immunoSEQ multiplex PCR; TCRdb's copy has only in-frame clones and leaves some out. The table lists around 220,000 clones, around 83% of them singletons. Material for sequencing was PBMCs. Receptor source: a girl aged 10-17 years in good health and CMV-seronegative. Each CDR3 is given with its conserved first and last residue. Fields, in order: J gene, D gene, V gene, clone size, CDR3 protein, CDR3 DNA. The D gene is left open where the match is weak. Size is omitted from some rows. Given values are once, few, many or a class for expanded clones.

TRBJ2-1 | NA | TRBV28 | few | CASSRLMGGNEQFF | TGTGCCAGCAGTCGCTTGATGGGGGGCAATGAGCAGTTCTTC
TRBJ2-2 | NA | TRBV6-5 | NA | CASSNLGAGTGELFF | TGTGCCAGCAGTAACCTGGGGGCTGGGACCGGGGAGCTGTTTTTT
TRBJ2-3 | TRBD2 | TRBV7-2 | NA | CASSLRLAGRHTDTQYF | TGTGCCAGCAGCCTCCGACTAGCGGGTCGTCACACAGATACGCAGTATTTT
TRBJ1-1 | NA | TRBV7-9 | NA | CASSLDRKRRFDTEAFF | TGTGCCAGCAGCCTCGACAGAAAGCGTCGTTTTGACACTGAAGCTTTCTTT
TRBJ2-1 | TRBD2 | TRBV4-1 | NA | CASSQETSGRGFSYNEQFF | TGCGCCAGCAGCCAAGAGACTAGCGGGAGGGGGTTTTCCTACAATGAGCAGTTCTTC
TRBJ2-3 | NA | TRBV28 | NA | CASSSSLAADTQYF | TGTGCCAGCAGTTCGAGCCTAGCTGCAGATACGCAGTATTTT
TRBJ2-5 | NA | TRBV25-1 | NA | CASSFYGGGGTQYF | TGTGCCAGCAGCTTTTATGGGGGGGGCGGGACCCAGTACTTC
TRBJ2-3 | TRBD2 | TRBV9 | NA | CASSVGTRMTSTDTQYF | TGTGCCAGCAGCGTAGGGACTAGAATGACTAGCACAGATACGCAGTATTTT
TRBJ1-2 | NA | TRBV28 | NA | CASSLRGITYGYTF | TGTGCCAGCAGTTTACGAGGGATAACCTATGGCTACACCTTC
TRBJ1-2 | NA | TRBV15 | once | CATSRAPRAGYGYTF | TGTGCCACCAGCAGGGCCCCCCGGGCGGGGTATGGCTACACCTTC
TRBJ2-7 | NA | TRBV28 | NA | CASSLSGLNLYEQYF | TGTGCCAGCAGTTTATCGGGACTTAACCTGTACGAGCAGTACTTC
TRBJ1-1 | NA | TRBV19 | NA | CASIQMFGRSLMNTEAFF | TGTGCCAGTATCCAAATGTTCGGGAGATCCCTCATGAACACTGAAGCTTTCTTT
TRBJ1-1 | NA | TRBV5-1 | once | CASSLVEGILNTEAFF | TGCGCCAGCAGCTTGGTGGAGGGTATTCTGAACACTGAAGCTTTCTTT
TRBJ1-1 | TRBD1 | TRBV7-3 | few | CASSPQGGMNTEAFF | TGTGCCAGCAGCCCCCAGGGGGGAATGAACACTGAAGCTTTCTTT
TRBJ1-5 | NA | TRBV7-3 | NA | CASAIRQWPQHF | TGTGCCAGCGCCATCCGACAGTGGCCCCAGCATTTT
TRBJ2-7 | TRBD1 | TRBV15 | NA | CATSDRDRGHEQYF | TGTGCCACCAGCGATCGGGACAGGGGACACGAGCAGTACTTC
TRBJ2-7 | NA | TRBV11-2 | NA | CASSLLRWPEQYF | TGTGCCAGCAGCTTATTGCGGTGGCCCGAGCAGTACTTC
TRBJ1-2 | NA | TRBV9 | NA | CASSVDPQWAGYTF | TGTGCCAGCAGCGTAGACCCACAGTGGGCGGGCTACACCTTC
TRBJ2-3 | NA | TRBV13 | NA | CASSLVRRANTDTQYF | TGTGCCAGCAGCTTAGTGCGGAGGGCTAACACAGATACGCAGTATTTT
TRBJ2-1 | TRBD2 | TRBV15 | NA | CATSRPLSGGVNNEQFF | TGTGCCACCAGCAGACCCCTTAGCGGGGGGGTCAACAATGAGCAGTTCTTC
TRBJ1-5 | TRBD1 | TRBV28 | NA | CASRSPPGITGDLNQPQHF | TGTGCCAGCAGATCCCCACCCGGAATCACAGGGGACCTCAATCAGCCCCAGCATTTT
TRBJ2-1 | NA | TRBV28 | NA | CASSPSEQVRQFF | TGTGCCAGCAGTCCCTCGGAACAGGTCCGGCAGTTCTTC
TRBJ2-7 | TRBD2 | TRBV6-1 | once | CASRREGSYEQYF | TGTGCCAGCAGGCGGGAGGGATCCTACGAGCAGTACTTC
TRBJ2-7 | NA | TRBV6-1 | NA | CASGLQFGSYEQYF | TGTGCCAGCGGTTTGCAGTTTGGCTCCTACGAGCAGTACTTC
TRBJ1-5 | NA | TRBV18 | once | CASSPQGASSNQPQHF | TGTGCCAGCTCACCACAGGGAGCCAGTAGCAATCAGCCCCAGCATTTT
TRBJ2-2 | TRBD2 | TRBV2 | NA | CASRLAGYTGELFF | TGTGCCAGCAGACTAGCGGGATACACCGGGGAGCTGTTTTTT
TRBJ1-2 | NA | TRBV7-2 | NA | CASSLKIRGGYTF | TGTGCCAGCAGCTTGAAAATAAGAGGCGGCTACACCTTC
TRBJ1-2 | NA | TRBV7-3 | NA | CASSLNLGGGYTF | TGTGCCAGCAGCCTAAACCTCGGGGGTGGCTACACCTTC
TRBJ2-1 | NA | TRBV6-6 | NA | CASSNRQDYNEQFF | TGTGCCAGCAGCAATCGACAAGATTACAATGAGCAGTTCTTC
TRBJ1-1 | NA | TRBV28 | NA | CASTTTLTTEAFF | TGTGCCAGCACTACGACTTTAACAACTGAAGCTTTCTTT
TRBJ2-1 | NA | TRBV6-6 | NA | CASSYSRWNEQFF | TGTGCCAGCAGCTACAGTAGATGGAATGAGCAGTTCTTC
TRBJ2-1 | NA | TRBV7-7 | NA | CASSLAPDSSYNEQFF | TGTGCTAGCAGCTTAGCGCCCGACAGCTCCTACAATGAGCAGTTCTTC
TRBJ2-7 | TRBD1 | TRBV6-5 | NA | CASRRQGRNEQYF | TGTGCCAGCAGAAGACAGGGCCGAAACGAGCAGTACTTC
TRBJ2-1 | TRBD2 | TRBV6-1 | NA | CASSHAGGQYNEQFF | TGTGCCAGCAGCCACGCGGGAGGACAGTACAATGAGCAGTTCTTC
TRBJ2-5 | TRBD1 | TRBV7-2 | NA | CASSTDRGRETQYF | TGTGCCAGCAGTACGGACAGGGGACGAGAGACCCAGTACTTC
TRBJ1-6 | NA | TRBV5-8 | few | CASSRLHSPLHF | TGTGCCAGCAGCCGGTTACATTCACCCCTCCACTTT
TRBJ2-2 | TRBD2 | TRBV28 | NA | CASSQTGTSGLAGELFF | TGTGCCAGCAGCCAAACCGGGACTAGCGGGTTGGCCGGGGAGCTGTTTTTT
TRBJ2-3 | TRBD2 | TRBV9 | NA | CASSDPPAGDLVTQYF | TGTGCCAGCAGCGATCCCCCCGCGGGAGACCTGGTTACGCAGTATTTT
TRBJ1-1 | TRBD1 | TRBV25-1 | NA | CASRPGGQGNTEAFF | TGTGCCAGCAGGCCGGGGGGACAGGGCAACACTGAAGCTTTCTTT
TRBJ2-7 | TRBD1 | TRBV5-1 | NA | CASSLTSGTAYEQYF | TGCGCCAGCAGCTTAACTTCCGGGACAGCCTACGAGCAGTACTTC
TRBJ2-3 | NA | TRBV5-1 | NA | CASSRRRDKSPLTDTQYF | TGCGCCAGCAGTAGGCGTCGGGACAAATCTCCCCTCACAGATACGCAGTATTTT
TRBJ1-2 | NA | TRBV4-3 | NA | CASSQGAGPYYGYTF | TGCGCCAGCAGCCAAGGTGCGGGACCTTACTATGGCTACACCTTC
TRBJ2-7 | TRBD1 | TRBV4-2 | NA | CASSQGAGTGAYEQYF | TGTGCCAGCAGCCAGGGCGCCGGGACAGGGGCCTACGAGCAGTACTTC
TRBJ2-1 | NA | TRBV7-2 | NA | CASSLTQSGLNEQFF | TGTGCCAGCAGCTTAACCCAGAGCGGGTTAAATGAGCAGTTCTTC
TRBJ2-3 | NA | TRBV4-3 | NA | CASSRAWMGHGATSTDTQYF | TGCGCCAGCAGCCGAGCCTGGATGGGGCATGGAGCGACTAGCACAGATACGCAGTATTTT
TRBJ2-1 | NA | TRBV4-2 | few | CASSQDRNGNEQFF | TGTGCCAGCAGCCAAGATCGAAACGGCAATGAGCAGTTCTTC
TRBJ2-1 | TRBD2 | TRBV10-3 | NA | CAISAPSGGEGEQFF | TGTGCCATCAGTGCGCCTAGCGGGGGCGAGGGTGAGCAGTTCTTC
TRBJ1-5 | NA | TRBV2 | NA | CASRRELNQPQHF | TGTGCCAGCAGGAGGGAACTCAATCAGCCCCAGCATTTT
TRBJ2-5 | NA | TRBV7-7 | once | CASSLEGGGAQYF | TGTGCCAGCAGCTTAGAAGGGGGCGGGGCCCAGTACTTC
TRBJ1-5 | NA | TRBV4-2 | NA | CASSQEGQTRGLNQPQHF | TGTGCCAGCAGCCAAGAAGGTCAAACAAGGGGGTTAAATCAGCCCCAGCATTTT
TRBJ2-1 | NA | TRBV18 | NA | CASSHEHEQFF | TGTGCCAGCTCACACGAACACGAGCAGTTCTTC
TRBJ1-4 | NA | TRBV28 | few | CASSRVATNEKLFF | TGTGCCAGCAGTCGGGTTGCAACTAATGAAAAACTGTTTTTT
TRBJ2-4 | NA | TRBV28 | NA | CASSPQQLLAKNIQYF | TGTGCCAGCAGTCCACAACAGCTCCTAGCCAAAAACATTCAGTACTTC
TRBJ2-2 | TRBD1 | TRBV4-3 | NA | CASSIGTGDAGELFF | TGCGCCAGCAGCATCGGGACAGGGGATGCCGGGGAGCTGTTTTTT
TRBJ1-4 | NA | TRBV18 | NA | CASSRDNREKLFF | TGTGCCAGCTCACGGGACAATCGGGAAAAACTGTTTTTT
TRBJ1-2 | NA | TRBV5-4 | NA | CATNRVLEGGYTF | TGTGCCACTAACAGGGTATTGGAAGGGGGCTACACCTTC
TRBJ1-1 | TRBD1 | TRBV10-3 | NA | CAIRQGNIGTEAFF | TGTGCCATCCGACAGGGGAATATTGGCACTGAAGCTTTCTTT
TRBJ1-1 | NA | TRBV28 | few | CASSQGHHEAFF | TGTGCCAGCAGTCAAGGACACCATGAAGCTTTCTTT
TRBJ2-2 | TRBD2 | TRBV25-1 | NA | CASGIAGGHTGELFF | TGTGCCAGCGGAATAGCGGGGGGACACACCGGGGAGCTGTTTTTT